The sample holds many counts of the clone carrying this TCR beta chain. Its antigen is unidentified. The CDR3 runs 15 residues. After removal of 6 bases from V and 0 bases from J, the junction contained 7 bases not matched to a gene. Using unique molecular identifiers, the investigators prepared the TCRbeta library. TCRdb reprocessed the PCR reads with MiXCR, giving one entry per CDR3 protein. The sample lists 200,000 to 250,000 distinct CDR3 sequences; approximately 8.4% were seen once. The source of the sample is a study of T-cell reconstitution after alpha-beta-depleted transplantation in children. Study-level findings and limits: Reportedly, roughly two months post-transplant, alpha-beta T cells arose from several hundred expanded graft clones.

Sequenced material: PBMCs, mostly from graft donor cells, taken 360 days after TCRalphabeta/CD19-depleted stem cell transplant. The chain recombines TRBV12-3 or TRBV12-4 with TRBJ2-7; 8 bases align to TRBD2. The receptor was derived from a male patient aged 2 to 9 who had a stem cell transplant for acute myeloid leukemia, so the T cells may come from the graft donor. The DNA of the CDR3 is TGTGCCAGCAGACTGGGACTAGGGAGCTCCTACGAGCAGTACTTC. Translated, it gives CASRLGLGSSYEQYF.